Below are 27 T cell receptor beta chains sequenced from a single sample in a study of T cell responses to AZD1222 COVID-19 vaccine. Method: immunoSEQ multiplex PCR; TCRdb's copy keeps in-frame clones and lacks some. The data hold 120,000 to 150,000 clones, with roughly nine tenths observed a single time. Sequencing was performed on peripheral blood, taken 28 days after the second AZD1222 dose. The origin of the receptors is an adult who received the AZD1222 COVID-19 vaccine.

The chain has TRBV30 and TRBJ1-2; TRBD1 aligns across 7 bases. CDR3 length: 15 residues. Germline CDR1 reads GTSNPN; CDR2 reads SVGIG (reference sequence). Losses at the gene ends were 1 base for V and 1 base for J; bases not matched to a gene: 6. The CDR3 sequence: CAWSAAGTVNYGYTF. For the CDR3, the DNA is TGTGCCTGGAGTGCCGCCGGGACAGTTAACTATGGCTACACCTTC.

The CDR3 region is CAWSVTGSRVYEQYF. The DNA of the CDR3 is TGTGCCTGGAGTGTGACCGGCTCGAGGGTCTACGAGCAGTACTTC. The V gene is TRBV30, the J gene TRBJ2-7, with TRBD2 as a possible D gene (5 bases). The V end was cut by 0 bases, the J end by 3 bases, with 15 bases between. CDR3 length: 15 residues. CDR1 and CDR2 (germline): GTSNPN, SVGIG (reference sequence).

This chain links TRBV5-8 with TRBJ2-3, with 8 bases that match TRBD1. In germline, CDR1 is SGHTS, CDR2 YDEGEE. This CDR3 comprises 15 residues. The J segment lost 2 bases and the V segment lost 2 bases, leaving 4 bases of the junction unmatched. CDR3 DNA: TGTGCCAGCAGCTTCGGACAGGGATTCACAGATACGCAGTATTTT. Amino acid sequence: CASSFGQGFTDTQYF.

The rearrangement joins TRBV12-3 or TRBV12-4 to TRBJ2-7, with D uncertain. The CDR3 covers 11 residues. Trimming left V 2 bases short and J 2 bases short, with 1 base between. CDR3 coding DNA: TGTGCCAGCAGTTTACCCTACGAGCAGTACTTC. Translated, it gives CASSLPYEQYF.

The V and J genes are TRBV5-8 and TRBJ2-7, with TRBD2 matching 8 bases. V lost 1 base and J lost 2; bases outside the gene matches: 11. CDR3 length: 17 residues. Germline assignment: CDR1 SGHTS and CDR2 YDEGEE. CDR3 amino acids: CASSLYSSSGGTYEQYF. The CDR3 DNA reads TGTGCCAGCAGCTTGTATAGTTCGAGCGGGGGTACCTACGAGCAGTACTTC.

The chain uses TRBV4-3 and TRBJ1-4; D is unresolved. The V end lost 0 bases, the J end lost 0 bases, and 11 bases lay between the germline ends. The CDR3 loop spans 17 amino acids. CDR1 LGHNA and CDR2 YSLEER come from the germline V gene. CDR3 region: CASSQDRTDPTNEKLFF. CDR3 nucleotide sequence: TGCGCCAGCAGCCAAGACCGGACCGACCCAACTAATGAAAAACTGTTTTTT.

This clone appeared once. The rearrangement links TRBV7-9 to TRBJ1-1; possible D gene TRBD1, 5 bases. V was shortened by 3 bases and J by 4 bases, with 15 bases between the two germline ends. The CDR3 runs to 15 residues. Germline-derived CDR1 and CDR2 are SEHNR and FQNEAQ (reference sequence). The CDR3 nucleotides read TGTGCCAGCAGCTTGGGGGGGAAGAGGGTCACTGAAGCTTTCTTT. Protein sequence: CASSLGGKRVTEAFF.

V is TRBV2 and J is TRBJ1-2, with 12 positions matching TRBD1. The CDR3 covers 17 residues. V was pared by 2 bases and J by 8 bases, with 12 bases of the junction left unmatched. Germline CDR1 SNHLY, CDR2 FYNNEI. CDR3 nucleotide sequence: TGTGCCAGCAGTGAACACCCGGGACAGGGGGCGTCGGGAGGCTACACCTTC. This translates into CASSEHPGQGASGGYTF.

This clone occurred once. The CDR3 sequence is CASSFSVETQYF. CDR3 DNA: TGTGCCAGCAGTTTCAGCGTGGAGACCCAGTACTTC. This chain uses TRBV12-3 or TRBV12-4 with TRBJ2-5, with D unresolved. With 3 bases removed from V and 5 bases from J, the gap between germline ends came to 7 bases. This CDR3 is 12 amino acids long.

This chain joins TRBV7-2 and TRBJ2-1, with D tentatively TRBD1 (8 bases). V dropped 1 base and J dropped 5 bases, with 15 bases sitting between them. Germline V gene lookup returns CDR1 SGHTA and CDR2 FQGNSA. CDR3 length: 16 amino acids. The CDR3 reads CASSLVGGGQDNEQFF. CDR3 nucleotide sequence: TGTGCCAGCAGCTTAGTTGGGGGGGGACAGGACAATGAGCAGTTCTTC.

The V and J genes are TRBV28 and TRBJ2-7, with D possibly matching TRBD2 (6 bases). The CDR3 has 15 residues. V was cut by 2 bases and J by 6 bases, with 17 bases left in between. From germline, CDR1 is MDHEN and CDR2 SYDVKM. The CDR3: CASSLAGPRRVEQYF. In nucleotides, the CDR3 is TGTGCCAGCAGTTTAGCGGGACCCCGACGGGTCGAGCAGTACTTC.

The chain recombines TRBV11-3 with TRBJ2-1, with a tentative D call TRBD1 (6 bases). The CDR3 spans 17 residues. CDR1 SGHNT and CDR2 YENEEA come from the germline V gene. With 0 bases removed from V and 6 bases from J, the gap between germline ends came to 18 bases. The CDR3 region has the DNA TGTGCCAGCAGCTTAGATCGGGCAGGGGCTGTGGCCAATGAGCAGTTCTTC. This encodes CASSLDRAGAVANEQFF.

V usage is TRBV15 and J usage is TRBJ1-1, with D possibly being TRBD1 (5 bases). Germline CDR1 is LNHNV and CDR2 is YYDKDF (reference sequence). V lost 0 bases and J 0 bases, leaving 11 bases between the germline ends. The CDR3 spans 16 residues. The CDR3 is CATSRDMGVMNTEAFF. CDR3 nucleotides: TGTGCCACCAGCAGAGATATGGGGGTTATGAACACTGAAGCTTTCTTT.

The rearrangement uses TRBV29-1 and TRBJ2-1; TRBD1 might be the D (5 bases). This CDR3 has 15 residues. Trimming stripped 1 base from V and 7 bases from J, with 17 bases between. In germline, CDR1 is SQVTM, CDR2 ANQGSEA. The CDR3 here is CSVEVLTGGGNEQFF. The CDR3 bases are TGCAGCGTTGAAGTGCTAACAGGTGGTGGGAATGAGCAGTTCTTC.

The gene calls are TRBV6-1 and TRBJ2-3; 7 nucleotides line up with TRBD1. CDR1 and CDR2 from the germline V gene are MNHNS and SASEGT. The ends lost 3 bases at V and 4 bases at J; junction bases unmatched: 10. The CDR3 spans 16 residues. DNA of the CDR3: TGTGCCAGCAGTGATGGACAGGCCGTCATCTCAGATACGCAGTATTTT. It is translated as CASSDGQAVISDTQYF.

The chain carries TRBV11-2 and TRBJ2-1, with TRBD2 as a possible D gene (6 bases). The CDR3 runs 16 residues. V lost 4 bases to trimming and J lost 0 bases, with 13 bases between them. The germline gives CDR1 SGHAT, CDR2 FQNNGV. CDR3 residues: CASSSLGGSSYNEQFF. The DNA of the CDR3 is TGTGCCAGCAGCTCTCTTGGAGGGAGCTCCTACAATGAGCAGTTCTTC.

Written as DNA, the CDR3 is TGTGCCACCAGTGATGCCACTCACAATGAGCAGTTCTTC. Translated, it gives CATSDATHNEQFF. J is TRBJ2-1 and V is TRBV24-1; no definite D call. Germline CDR1 KGHDR, CDR2 SFDVKD. The ends were cut back, 3 bases at V and 5 bases at J, with 7 bases in the middle. The CDR3 is 13 residues long.

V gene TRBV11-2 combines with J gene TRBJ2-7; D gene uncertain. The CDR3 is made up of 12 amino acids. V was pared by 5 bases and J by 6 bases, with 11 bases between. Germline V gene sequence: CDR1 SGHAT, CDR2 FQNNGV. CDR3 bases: TGTGCCAGCAGCCCGACCGGGCTCGAGCAGTACTTC. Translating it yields CASSPTGLEQYF. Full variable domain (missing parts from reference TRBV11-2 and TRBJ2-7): EAGVAQSPRYKIIEKRQSVAFWCNPISGHATLYWYQQILGQGPKLLIQFQNNGVVDDSQLPKDRFSAERLKGVDSTLKIQPAKLEDSAVYLCASSPTGLEQYFGPGTRLTVT.

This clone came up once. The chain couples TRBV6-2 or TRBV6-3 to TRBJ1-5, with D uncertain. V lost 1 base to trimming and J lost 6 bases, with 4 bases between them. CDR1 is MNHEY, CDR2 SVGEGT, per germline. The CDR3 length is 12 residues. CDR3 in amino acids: CASSYFGQPQHF. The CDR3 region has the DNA TGTGCCAGCAGTTACTTTGGTCAGCCCCAGCATTTT.

The CDR3 region has the DNA TGTGCCTGGAGTCTCTCTGGAAACACCATATATTTT. Translating gives CAWSLSGNTIYF. The rearrangement uses TRBV30 and TRBJ1-3; the D is unclear. The CDR3 totals 12 residues. Looked up from germline, CDR1 is GTSNPN and CDR2 is SVGIG (reference sequence). The V end was cut by 2 bases, the J end by 0 bases, with 2 bases between.

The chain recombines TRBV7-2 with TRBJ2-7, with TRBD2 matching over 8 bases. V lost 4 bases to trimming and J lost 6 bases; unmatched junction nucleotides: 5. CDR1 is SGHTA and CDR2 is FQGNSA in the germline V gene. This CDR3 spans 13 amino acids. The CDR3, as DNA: TGTGCCAGCAGCTACCGAGGGACTAGCGAGCAGTACTTC. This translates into CASSYRGTSEQYF. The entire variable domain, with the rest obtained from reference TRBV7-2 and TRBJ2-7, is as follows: GAGVSQSPSNKVTEKGKDVELRCDPISGHTALYWYRQSLGQGLEFLIYFQGNSAPDKSGLPSDRFSAERTGGSVSTLTIQRTQQEDSAVYLCASSYRGTSEQYFGPGTRLTVT.

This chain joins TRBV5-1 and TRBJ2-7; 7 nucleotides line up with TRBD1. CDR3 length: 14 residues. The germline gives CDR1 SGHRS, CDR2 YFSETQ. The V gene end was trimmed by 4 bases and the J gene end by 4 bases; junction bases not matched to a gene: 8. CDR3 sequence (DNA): TGCGCCAGCAGCACAGACAGGGTCGGATACGAGCAGTACTTC. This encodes CASSTDRVGYEQYF.

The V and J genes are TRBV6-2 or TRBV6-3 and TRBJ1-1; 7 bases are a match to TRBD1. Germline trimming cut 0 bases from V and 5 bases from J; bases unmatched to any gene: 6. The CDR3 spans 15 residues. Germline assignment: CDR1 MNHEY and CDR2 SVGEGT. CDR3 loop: CASSYSEEGATEAFF. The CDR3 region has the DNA TGTGCCAGCAGTTACTCGGAGGAGGGGGCTACTGAAGCTTTCTTT.

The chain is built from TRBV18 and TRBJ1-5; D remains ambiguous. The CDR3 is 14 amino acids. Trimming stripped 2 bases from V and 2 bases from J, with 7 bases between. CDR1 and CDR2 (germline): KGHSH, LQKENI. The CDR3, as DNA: TGTGCCAGCTCACCAAGGGAAGGCAATCAGCCCCAGCATTTT. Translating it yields CASSPREGNQPQHF.

CDR3 protein: CASSLRLGQGASEQYF. The CDR3 DNA reads as TGTGCCAGCAGCTTAAGGTTAGGACAGGGGGCTTCCGAGCAGTACTTC. The chain employs TRBV7-8 and TRBJ2-7, with 11 bases fitting TRBD1. The CDR3 is 16 amino acids. V shed 2 bases, J shed 6 bases, and the junction held 9 bases outside the gene matches. The germline CDR1 and CDR2 sequences are SGHVS and FQNEAQ.

The CDR3 DNA sequence: TGTGCCAGCAGTCCGCGTCCCGGGACAGGGTCTGGCGGCTACACCTTC. Translating gives CASSPRPGTGSGGYTF. The V gene is TRBV6-2 or TRBV6-3, the J gene TRBJ1-2, with 9 bases that match TRBD1. The CDR3 loop spans 16 amino acids. With 5 bases clipped from V and 8 bases from J, the junction kept 15 bases outside the gene matches. CDR1 is MNHEY, CDR2 SVGEGT, per germline.

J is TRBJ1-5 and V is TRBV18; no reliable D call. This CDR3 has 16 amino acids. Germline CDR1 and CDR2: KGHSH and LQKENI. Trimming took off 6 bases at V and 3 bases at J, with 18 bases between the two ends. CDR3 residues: CASSPGRERVNQPQHF. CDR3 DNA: TGTGCCAGCTCTCCCGGAAGAGAAAGGGTCAATCAGCCCCAGCATTTT.